These T cell receptor beta chains were read from a single sample in a study of T cell responses to AZD1222 COVID-19 vaccine. Profiling relied on immunoSEQ multiplex PCR, and the TCRdb table lists in-frame clones only, not all of them. Of approximately 140,000 clones listed, over 75% are singletons. Sequences were derived from peripheral blood, sampled on day 0 of AZD1222 vaccination. The receptors were gathered from an adult in good health. Both conserved end residues are part of each CDR3. The D gene is left open where the match is weak. Part of the rows lack a size; the others show once, few, many or a class for expanded clones.

d_call | cdr3_length | j_call | clone_size | v_call | cdr3_nt | cdr3_aa
- | 12 | TRBJ2-2 | few | TRBV2 | TGTGCCAGCAGTGGGAACACCGGGGAGCTGTTTTTT | CASSGNTGELFF
- | 11 | TRBJ2-1 | - | TRBV20-1 | TGCAGTGCTCGTAGCGGGGAACAGGGGGTCTTC | CSARSGEQGVF
- | 14 | TRBJ1-1 | - | TRBV19 | TGTGCCAGTAGTGACTGGACAGCATCCACTGAAGCTTTCTTT | CASSDWTASTEAFF
- | 13 | TRBJ1-2 | - | TRBV11-3 | TGTGCCAGCAGCTTAGATTTAGGACAGAGGAACACCTTC | CASSLDLGQRNTF
- | 16 | TRBJ1-1 | - | TRBV4-3 | TGCGCCAGCAGCCAAGATCTGGGGGGCGGACACACTGAAGCTTTCTTT | CASSQDLGGGHTEAFF
TRBD1 | 16 | TRBJ2-1 | - | TRBV28 | TGTGCCAGCAGCCAAAGGGGGACAGAGCCCTACAATGAGCAGTTCTTC | CASSQRGTEPYNEQFF
- | 19 | TRBJ1-5 | - | TRBV15 | TGTGCCACCAGCAGTACTCTCCGGGCCGCTTTGGGTAGCAATCAGCCCCAGCATTTT | CATSSTLRAALGSNQPQHF
- | 13 | TRBJ1-2 | - | TRBV27 | TGTGCCAGCAGTTTGTCCCGGGGGAATGGCTACACCTTC | CASSLSRGNGYTF
TRBD1 | 15 | TRBJ2-2 | - | TRBV4-3 | TGCGCCAGCAGCCAAGATTCAGGGGGCAGCGGGGAGCTGTTTTTT | CASSQDSGGSGELFF
- | 14 | TRBJ2-1 | - | TRBV4-3 | TGCGCCAGCAGCCAAGGTAAAGGCGTCAATGAGCAGTTCTTC | CASSQGKGVNEQFF
- | 19 | TRBJ2-1 | - | TRBV5-5 | TGTGCCAGCAGCTTGTCGATGGGGGCAGTTGGGGTAGCCGGCAATGAGCAGTTCTTC | CASSLSMGAVGVAGNEQFF
TRBD2 | 16 | TRBJ2-1 | - | TRBV11-3 | TGTGCCAGCAGCTTAAACCTAGCGGGATCCTACAATGAGCAGTTCTTC | CASSLNLAGSYNEQFF
- | 12 | TRBJ2-1 | - | TRBV19 | TGTGCCAGTATTGGGACCCTCGGGGAGCAGTTCTTC | CASIGTLGEQFF
- | 12 | TRBJ2-5 | - | TRBV12-3/TRBV12-4 | TGTGCCAGCAGTTGGGGTGGAGGGGCCCAGTACTTC | CASSWGGGAQYF
- | 13 | TRBJ2-7 | - | TRBV28 | TGTGCCAGCAGCACTTACCCCGAGTACGAGCAGTACTTC | CASSTYPEYEQYF
- | 17 | TRBJ1-2 | - | TRBV5-1 | TGCGCCAGCAGCTTGACCACAACCGGGATCGAAAACTATGGCTACACCTTC | CASSLTTTGIENYGYTF
- | 14 | TRBJ2-3 | - | TRBV28 | TGTGCCAGCAGTGAGGGCAGTGGGGGGGATACGCAGTATTTT | CASSEGSGGDTQYF
- | 19 | TRBJ1-1 | - | TRBV7-8 | TGTGCCAGCAGCACAAGTCTGGGCAGGGAAGGCTTGCATCTCATGGTGGCTTTCTTT | CASSTSLGREGLHLMVAFF
- | 13 | TRBJ2-1 | - | TRBV7-3 | TGTGCCAGCAGCTATAGTCGAAACAATGAGCAGTTCTTC | CASSYSRNNEQFF
TRBD1 | 17 | TRBJ1-5 | - | TRBV5-6 | TGTGCCAGCAGCTCTATTACCGACAGGGCCGGCAATCAGCCCCAGCATTTT | CASSSITDRAGNQPQHF
- | 14 | TRBJ1-2 | - | TRBV19 | TGTGCCAGTAGTATTCCGGAGGGGCTCCGTGGCTACACCTTC | CASSIPEGLRGYTF
- | 12 | TRBJ2-7 | - | TRBV23-1 | TGCGCCAGCCCGGGGGATCGTTACGAGCAGTACTTC | CASPGDRYEQYF
- | 13 | TRBJ1-4 | - | TRBV6-5 | TGTGCCAGCAGCCCGACAGTTAATGAAAAACTGTTTTTT | CASSPTVNEKLFF
TRBD1 | 14 | TRBJ1-1 | - | TRBV28 | TGTGCCAGCAGTTTAACCCCGGACAGGGGTAAAGCTTTCTTT | CASSLTPDRGKAFF
- | 14 | TRBJ1-3 | few | TRBV7-2 | TGTGCCAGCAGCAACAGACTCTCTGGAAACACCATATATTTT | CASSNRLSGNTIYF
- | 14 | TRBJ1-1 | - | TRBV6-5 | TGTGCCAGCAGGTCACCGACCGGTAACATGGAAGCTTTCTTT | CASRSPTGNMEAFF
- | 17 | TRBJ1-6 | - | TRBV15 | TGTGCCACCAGCAAAGGCGACCGCTTCTCCTATAATTCACCCCTCCACTTT | CATSKGDRFSYNSPLHF
TRBD2 | 15 | TRBJ2-7 | - | TRBV6-5 | TGTGCCAGCGGACCCCTAGCGGGGGAAGCCTACGAGCAGTACTTC | CASGPLAGEAYEQYF
TRBD1 | 15 | TRBJ2-7 | - | TRBV11-3 | TGTGCCAGCAGCTCAACGGACAGGGGAGTCTACGAGCAGTACTTC | CASSSTDRGVYEQYF
- | 16 | TRBJ1-3 | few | TRBV7-9 | TGTGCCAGCAGCTTAGGAACCGGGCGCTCTGGAAACACCATATATTTT | CASSLGTGRSGNTIYF
- | 14 | TRBJ2-5 | - | TRBV7-9 | TGTGCCAGCAGCCCCTTTGGGGAAGAAGAGACCCAGTACTTC | CASSPFGEEETQYF
- | 17 | TRBJ2-2 | - | TRBV7-3 | TGTGCCAGCAGCTTAGACAGGTTCGCCCCGGGCACCGGGGAGCTGTTTTTT | CASSLDRFAPGTGELFF
- | 14 | TRBJ2-5 | - | TRBV13 | TGTGCCAGCAGCTTAGGATCCGGTCAAGAGACCCAGTACTTC | CASSLGSGQETQYF
TRBD1 | 17 | TRBJ2-3 | - | TRBV7-8 | TGTGCCAGCAGCCTAATCAAGACAGGGGGCTACACAGATACGCAGTATTTT | CASSLIKTGGYTDTQYF
- | 14 | TRBJ1-2 | - | TRBV6-5 | TGTGCCAGCTCAGAAGGGACACCGGTTCGGGGCTACACCTTC | CASSEGTPVRGYTF
- | 14 | TRBJ1-2 | - | TRBV7-8 | TGTGCCAGCAGCTTAGGACCCGAACGTCGAGGCTACACCTTC | CASSLGPERRGYTF
- | 14 | TRBJ1-6 | - | TRBV5-1 | TGCGCCAGCCAGAGGGGGGCCAGGAATTCACCCCTCCACTTT | CASQRGARNSPLHF
- | 14 | TRBJ1-2 | - | TRBV13 | TGTGCCAGCAGCCCCGGGGGAGGATCCTATGGCTACACCTTC | CASSPGGGSYGYTF
- | 13 | TRBJ1-5 | once | TRBV2 | TGTGCCAGCAGCCCGCTAGATCAAGAGCCCCAGCATTTT | CASSPLDQEPQHF
- | 11 | TRBJ2-5 | - | TRBV30 | TGTGCCTGGACTTTACAAGAGACCCAGTACTTC | CAWTLQETQYF
- | 15 | TRBJ2-3 | - | TRBV7-2 | TGTGCCAGCAGCTCCACAAGGCTACGCACAGATACGCAGTATTTT | CASSSTRLRTDTQYF
- | 17 | TRBJ1-1 | - | TRBV10-3 | TGTGCCATCAGGGAGCCATCTCGTCCCGGAGGGGACACTGAAGCTTTCTTT | CAIREPSRPGGDTEAFF
TRBD1 | 19 | TRBJ1-4 | - | TRBV7-9 | TGTGCCAGCAGATCGACAGGGGTGGAGACCCTTACAACTAATGAAAAACTGTTTTTT | CASRSTGVETLTTNEKLFF